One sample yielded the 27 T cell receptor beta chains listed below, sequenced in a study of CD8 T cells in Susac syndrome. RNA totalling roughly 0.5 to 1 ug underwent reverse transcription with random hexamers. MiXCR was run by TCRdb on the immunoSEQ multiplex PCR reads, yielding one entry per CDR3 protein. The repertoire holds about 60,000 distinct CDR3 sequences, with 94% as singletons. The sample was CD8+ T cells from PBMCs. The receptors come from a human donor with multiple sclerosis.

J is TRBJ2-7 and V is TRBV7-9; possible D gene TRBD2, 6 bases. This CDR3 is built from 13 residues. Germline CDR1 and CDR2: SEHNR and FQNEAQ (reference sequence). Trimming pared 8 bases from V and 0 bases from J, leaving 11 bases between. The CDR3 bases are TGTGCCAGCGGAGGGAAAAGCTCCTACGAGCAGTACTTC. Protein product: CASGGKSSYEQYF.

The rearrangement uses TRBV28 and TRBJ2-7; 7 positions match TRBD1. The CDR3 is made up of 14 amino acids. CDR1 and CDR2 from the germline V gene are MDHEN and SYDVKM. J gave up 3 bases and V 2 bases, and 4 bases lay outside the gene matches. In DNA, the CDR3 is TGTGCCAGCAGTTTAAGTGGACAGGACTACGAGCAGTACTTC. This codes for CASSLSGQDYEQYF.

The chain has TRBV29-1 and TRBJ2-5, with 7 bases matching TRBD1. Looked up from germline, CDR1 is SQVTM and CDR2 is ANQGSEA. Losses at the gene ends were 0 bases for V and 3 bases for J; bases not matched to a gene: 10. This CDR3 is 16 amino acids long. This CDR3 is CSVEDQRGRMEETQYF. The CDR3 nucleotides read TGCAGCGTTGAAGATCAGAGGGGGCGGATGGAAGAGACCCAGTACTTC.

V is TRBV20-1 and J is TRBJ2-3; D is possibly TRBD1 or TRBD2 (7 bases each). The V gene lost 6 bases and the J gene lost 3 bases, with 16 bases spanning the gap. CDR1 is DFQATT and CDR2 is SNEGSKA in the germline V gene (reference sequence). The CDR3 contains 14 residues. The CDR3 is CSAHRQGGTDTQYF. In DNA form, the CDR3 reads TGCAGTGCCCATAGACAGGGAGGGACAGATACGCAGTATTTT.

CDR3 DNA: TGTGCCAGCAGCGACTCCGGGACTAGCGCACAAGAGACCCAGTACTTC. Translated: CASSDSGTSAQETQYF. The chain has TRBV9 and TRBJ2-5; 10 positions match TRBD2. This CDR3 contains 16 residues. V shed 3 bases and J 2 bases; nucleotides not matched to a gene: 7. CDR1 is SGDLS and CDR2 is YYNGEE in the germline V gene.

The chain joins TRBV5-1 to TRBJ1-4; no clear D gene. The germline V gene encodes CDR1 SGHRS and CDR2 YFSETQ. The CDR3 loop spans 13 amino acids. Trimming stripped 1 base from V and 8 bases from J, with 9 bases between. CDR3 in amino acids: CASSLLGGEKLFF. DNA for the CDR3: TGCGCCAGCAGCTTGCTCGGCGGGGAAAAACTGTTTTTT.

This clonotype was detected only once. The CDR3 DNA is TGCAGCGTTGAACCGACAGGGAACACTGAAGCTTTCTTT. It specifies CSVEPTGNTEAFF. The J gene is TRBJ1-1, the V gene TRBV29-1; D may be TRBD1 (6 bases). Germline V CDR1 and CDR2: SQVTM, ANQGSEA. The CDR3 loop spans 13 amino acids. The V gene lost 2 bases and the J gene lost 1 base, with 8 bases spanning the gap.

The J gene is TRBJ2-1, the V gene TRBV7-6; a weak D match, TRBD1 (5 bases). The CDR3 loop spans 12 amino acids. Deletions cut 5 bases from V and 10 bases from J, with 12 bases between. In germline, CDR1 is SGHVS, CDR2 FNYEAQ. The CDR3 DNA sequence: TGTGCCAGCAGCCCAGGGATACCGGAGCAGTTCTTC. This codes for CASSPGIPEQFF.

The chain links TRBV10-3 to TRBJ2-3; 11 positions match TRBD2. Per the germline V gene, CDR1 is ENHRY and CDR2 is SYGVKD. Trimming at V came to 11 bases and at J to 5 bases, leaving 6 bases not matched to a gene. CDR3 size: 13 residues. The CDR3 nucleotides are TGTGCCTCCTCGACTAGCGGGGAAGATACGCAGTATTTT. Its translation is CASSTSGEDTQYF.

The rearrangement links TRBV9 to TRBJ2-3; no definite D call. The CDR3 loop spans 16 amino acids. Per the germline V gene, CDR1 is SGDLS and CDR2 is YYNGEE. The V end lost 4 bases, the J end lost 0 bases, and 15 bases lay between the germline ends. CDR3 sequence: CASSPQQATSTDTQYF. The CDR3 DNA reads TGTGCCAGCAGCCCCCAACAAGCGACTAGCACAGATACGCAGTATTTT.

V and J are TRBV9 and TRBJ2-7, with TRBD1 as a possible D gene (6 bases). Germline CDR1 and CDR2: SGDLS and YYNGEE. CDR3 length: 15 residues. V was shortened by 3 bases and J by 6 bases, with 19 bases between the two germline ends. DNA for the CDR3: TGTGCCAGCAGCGCAGAGGGACATCCAAGTGCCGAGCAGTACTTC. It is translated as CASSAEGHPSAEQYF.

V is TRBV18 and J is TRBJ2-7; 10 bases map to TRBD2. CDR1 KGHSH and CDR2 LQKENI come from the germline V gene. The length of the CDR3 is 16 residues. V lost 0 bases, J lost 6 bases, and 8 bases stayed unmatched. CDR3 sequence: CASSPPGTSGNGEQYF. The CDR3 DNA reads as TGTGCCAGCTCACCACCGGGCACTAGCGGGAATGGCGAGCAGTACTTC.

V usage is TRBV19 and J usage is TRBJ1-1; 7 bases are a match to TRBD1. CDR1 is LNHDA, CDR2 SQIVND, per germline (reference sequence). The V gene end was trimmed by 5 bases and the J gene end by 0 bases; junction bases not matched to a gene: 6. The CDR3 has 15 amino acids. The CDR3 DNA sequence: TGTGCCAGTAGTGAGATGACAGGGATGAACACTGAAGCTTTCTTT. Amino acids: CASSEMTGMNTEAFF.

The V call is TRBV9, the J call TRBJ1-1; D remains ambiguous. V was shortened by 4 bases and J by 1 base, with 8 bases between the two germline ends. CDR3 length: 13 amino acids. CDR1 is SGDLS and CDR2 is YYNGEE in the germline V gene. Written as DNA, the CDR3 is TGTGCCAGCAGCTCATACTGGAACACTGAAGCTTTCTTT. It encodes CASSSYWNTEAFF.

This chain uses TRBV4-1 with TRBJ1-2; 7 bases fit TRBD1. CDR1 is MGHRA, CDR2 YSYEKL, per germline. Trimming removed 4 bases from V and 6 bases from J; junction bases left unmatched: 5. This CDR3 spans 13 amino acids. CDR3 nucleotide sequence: TGCGCCAGCAGCCGCAACAGGGGTGATGGCTACACCTTC. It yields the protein CASSRNRGDGYTF.

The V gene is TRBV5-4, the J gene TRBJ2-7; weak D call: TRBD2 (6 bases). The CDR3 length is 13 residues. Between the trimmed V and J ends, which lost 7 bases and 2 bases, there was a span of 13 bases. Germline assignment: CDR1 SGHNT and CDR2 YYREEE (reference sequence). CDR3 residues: CASRLDPTYEQYF. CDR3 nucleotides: TGTGCCAGCCGACTAGACCCGACCTACGAGCAGTACTTC.

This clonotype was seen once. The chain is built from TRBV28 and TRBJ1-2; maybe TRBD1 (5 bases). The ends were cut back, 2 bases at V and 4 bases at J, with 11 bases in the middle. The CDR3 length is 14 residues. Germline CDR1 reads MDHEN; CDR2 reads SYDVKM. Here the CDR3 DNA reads TGTGCCAGCAGTTTACGGGGGTATGCCTATGGCTACACCTTC. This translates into CASSLRGYAYGYTF.

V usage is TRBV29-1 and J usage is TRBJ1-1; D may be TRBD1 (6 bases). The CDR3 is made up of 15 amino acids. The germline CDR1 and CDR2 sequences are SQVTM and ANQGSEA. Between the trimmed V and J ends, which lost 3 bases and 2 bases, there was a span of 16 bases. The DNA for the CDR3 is TGCAGCGTTGACCAGACAGGAAAGGACAACACTGAAGCTTTCTTT. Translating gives CSVDQTGKDNTEAFF.

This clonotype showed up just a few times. The DNA of the CDR3 is TGTGCCACCAGCAGGGGGGGGGATGGCCCCTACAATGAGCAGTTCTTC. Its translation: CATSRGGDGPYNEQFF. The rearrangement joins TRBV15 to TRBJ2-1, with 7 bases aligning to TRBD2. CDR3 length: 16 residues. Germline V gene sequence: CDR1 LNHNV, CDR2 YYDKDF (reference sequence). Germline trimming cut 3 bases from V and 2 bases from J; bases unmatched to any gene: 7.

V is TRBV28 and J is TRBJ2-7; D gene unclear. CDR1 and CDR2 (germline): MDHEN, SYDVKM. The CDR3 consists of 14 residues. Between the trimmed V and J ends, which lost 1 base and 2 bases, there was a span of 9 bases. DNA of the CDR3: TGTGCCAGCAGTTTATTTTTCGGCACCTACGAGCAGTACTTC. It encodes CASSLFFGTYEQYF.

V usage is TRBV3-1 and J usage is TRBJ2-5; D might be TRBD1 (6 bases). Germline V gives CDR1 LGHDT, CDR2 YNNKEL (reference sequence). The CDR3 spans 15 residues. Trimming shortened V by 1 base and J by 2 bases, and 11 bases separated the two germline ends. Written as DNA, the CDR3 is TGTGCCAGCAGCCAAGTGATGGACAGACAAGAGACCCAGTACTTC. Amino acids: CASSQVMDRQETQYF.

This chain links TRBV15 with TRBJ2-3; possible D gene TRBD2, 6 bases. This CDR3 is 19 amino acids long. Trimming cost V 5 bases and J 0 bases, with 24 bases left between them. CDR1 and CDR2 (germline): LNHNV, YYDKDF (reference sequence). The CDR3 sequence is CATSAFPLALHSSTDTQYF. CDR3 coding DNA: TGTGCCACCAGCGCCTTCCCCCTAGCGCTTCATAGTAGCACAGATACGCAGTATTTT.

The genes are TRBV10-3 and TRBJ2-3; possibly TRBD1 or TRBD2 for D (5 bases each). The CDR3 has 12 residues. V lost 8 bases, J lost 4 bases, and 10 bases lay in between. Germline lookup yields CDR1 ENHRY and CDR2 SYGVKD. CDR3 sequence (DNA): TGTGCCATCGGGGACGGGGCAGATACGCAGTATTTT. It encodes CAIGDGADTQYF.

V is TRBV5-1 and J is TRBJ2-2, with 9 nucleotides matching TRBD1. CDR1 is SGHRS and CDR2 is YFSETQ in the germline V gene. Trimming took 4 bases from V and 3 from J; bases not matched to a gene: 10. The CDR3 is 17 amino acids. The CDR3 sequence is CASSPGVGQGDTGELFF. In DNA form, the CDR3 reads TGCGCCAGCAGCCCCGGAGTGGGACAGGGCGACACCGGGGAGCTGTTTTTT.

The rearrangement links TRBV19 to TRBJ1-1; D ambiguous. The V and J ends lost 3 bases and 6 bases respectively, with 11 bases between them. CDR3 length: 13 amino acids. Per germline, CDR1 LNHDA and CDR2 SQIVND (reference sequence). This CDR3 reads CASSMDLSAEAFF. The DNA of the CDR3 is TGTGCCAGTAGTATGGACTTGTCTGCTGAAGCTTTCTTT.

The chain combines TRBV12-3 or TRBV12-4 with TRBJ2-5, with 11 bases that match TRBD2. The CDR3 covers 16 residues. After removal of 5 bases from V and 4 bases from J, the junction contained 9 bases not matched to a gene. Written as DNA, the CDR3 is TGTGCCAGCAGTCCAATAGCGGGGGGGTCGGGAGAGACCCAGTACTTC. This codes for CASSPIAGGSGETQYF.

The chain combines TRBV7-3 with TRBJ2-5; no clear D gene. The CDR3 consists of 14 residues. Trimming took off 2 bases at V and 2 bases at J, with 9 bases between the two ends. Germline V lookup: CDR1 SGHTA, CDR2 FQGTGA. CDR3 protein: CASSLGLGQETQYF. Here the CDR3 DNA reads TGTGCCAGCAGCTTAGGGCTAGGTCAAGAGACCCAGTACTTC.